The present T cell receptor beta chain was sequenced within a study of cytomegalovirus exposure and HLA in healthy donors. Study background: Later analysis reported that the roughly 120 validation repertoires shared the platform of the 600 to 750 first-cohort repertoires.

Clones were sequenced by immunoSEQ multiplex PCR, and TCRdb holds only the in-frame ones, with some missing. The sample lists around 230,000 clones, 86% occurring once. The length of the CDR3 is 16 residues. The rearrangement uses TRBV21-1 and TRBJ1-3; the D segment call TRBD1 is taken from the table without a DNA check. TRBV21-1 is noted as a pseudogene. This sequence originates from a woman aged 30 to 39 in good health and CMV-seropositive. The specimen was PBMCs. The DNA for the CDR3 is TGTGCCAGCAGCAAAGTAGGGGGAAGCTCTGGAAACACCATATATTTT. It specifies CASSKVGGSSGNTIYF.